This T cell receptor beta chain emerged from a study of blood T cell repertoires in COVID-19. Study overall: Some COVID-19 samples were acute and others convalescent; all came from the United States, Italy and Spain.

Seattle patients were enrolled during active infection and followed longitudinally. Per the original data handling: Nucleated cell counts were estimated from reference gene primer amplification. Clones were sequenced by immunoSEQ multiplex PCR, and TCRdb holds only the in-frame ones, with some missing. From that table come the V and J calls and clone size; the DNA was used to work out D and trimming. This sample has fewer than 350,000 clones, with around 90% found just once. The length of the CDR3 is 16 residues. The V segment lost 1 base and the J segment 8 bases; nucleotides outside the gene matches: 8. Germline CDR1 is MGHRA and CDR2 is YSYEKL.

The chain employs TRBV4-1 and TRBJ2-1; TRBD2 aligns across 10 bases. Sequencing was performed on peripheral blood. The clonotype comes from a man under 40 with COVID-19, enrolled during active disease. The CDR3, as DNA: TGCGCCAGCAGCCAAGGCCTCGGGACTAGCGTCGATGAGCAGTTCTTC. This encodes CASSQGLGTSVDEQFF.